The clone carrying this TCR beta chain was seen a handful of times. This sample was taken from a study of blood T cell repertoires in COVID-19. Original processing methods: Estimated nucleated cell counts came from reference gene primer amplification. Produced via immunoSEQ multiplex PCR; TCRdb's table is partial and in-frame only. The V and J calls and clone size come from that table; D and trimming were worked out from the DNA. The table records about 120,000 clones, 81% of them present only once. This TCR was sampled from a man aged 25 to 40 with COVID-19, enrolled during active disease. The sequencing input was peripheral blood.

CDR3 coding DNA: TGTGCCAGCAGTGACCGGGACAGGGGGTCGAATCAGCCCCAGCATTTT. It codes for CASSDRDRGSNQPQHF. V is TRBV6-1 and J is TRBJ1-5, with 11 nucleotides matching TRBD1. The CDR3 loop spans 16 amino acids. V gave up 3 bases and J gave up 4 bases; unmatched junction bases: 5. Germline V gene sequence: CDR1 MNHNS, CDR2 SASEGT.